This T cell receptor (beta chain) was retrieved from a study of T cell repertoires in ileal Crohn's disease (dated by TCRdb to about 2019). Background for the entire study: At the time of surgery, around 35% of patients were active smokers, and the median duration of disease was approximately 8 years. The TCR repertoire was analysed in under 70 patients with Crohn's disease drawn from a prospective multicentre cohort. M6 samples were neoterminal ileum biopsies taken at postoperative colonoscopy. Postoperative therapy was given to about half of the patients, with thiopurines administered to 11 patients and anti-TNF agents administered to about 20 patients. A total of 170 or so mucosal samples from around 60 patients were sequenced, collected from several sites on the surgical specimen and at postoperative endoscopy. Every patient underwent surgery because of a complication, which was stricturing disease in around 60% and penetrating disease in about 39%. The study was conducted in parallel with a multicentre cohort built to find predictors of early endoscopic recurrence after ileocolonic resection. A Rutgeerts score above i0 was used to define endoscopic postoperative recurrence.

For commercial TCRB immunosequencing, five hundred nanograms of biopsy DNA were submitted for each sample. Adaptive Biotechnology amplified the CDR3 regions from genomic DNA with a two-step multiplex PCR designed to control amplification bias. Primers for every V and J gene segment were used in the first PCR, and barcodes and Illumina adapters were added in the second PCR. CDR3 libraries were sequenced on an Illumina instrument. The authors' pipeline ran thus. The analysis drew on both the pipelines supplied by the vendor and custom analysis of the raw data in R/Bioconductor running R version 3.3.0. Clonality, ranging from 0 to 1, was calculated as the inverse of the normalised Shannon entropy of all productive clones. High-frequency clones were defined as the repertoire share of the top 100 clones, retaining only clones passing a 95% confidence test. Repertoire diversity was measured with the Simpson index, and overlap between samples was measured with the Morisita-Horn index. The source is immuneACCESS, and TCRdb retained only in-frame sequences with V and J called. Part of the clones is not carried over; for the studies checked, unresolved V genes explain less than half of this, and the remainder is unexplained. That table is the source of V, J and clone size, and D and trimming were worked out from the DNA. Here the sample has about 12,000 clones; around two thirds occur a single time. Jointly, the top ten make up roughly 8.7% of the sample.

Here is what the overall study found, with its caveats: A significantly higher proportion of clonal expansions was observed in active smokers at surgery than in non-smokers (25.9% vs 17.9%, p=0.02). Compared with CD4 T cells, sorted CD8 T cells held more high-frequency clones, which suggests that the mucosal expansions were mostly CD8. Endoscopic recurrence was linked to a higher percentage of high-frequency clones at surgery, and recurrence occurred in every patient whose clonality exceeded 26.8% (18/57). Only a subgroup of patients, of unstated size, had their mucosal CD4 and CD8 T cells sorted and sequenced. Postoperative endoscopy was performed at varying times within the first year after surgery, with a median delay of roughly seven months.

The time point label, read with the paper, signifies: neoterminal ileum biopsy at postoperative endoscopy, about 6 months after surgery. To be eligible, patients had to be adults with ileal or ileocolonic Crohn's disease and an indication for ileocolonic resection. Whole ileal mucosal biopsies were kept frozen at -80 degrees C prior to DNA extraction. Genomic DNA was extracted from frozen whole biopsies using a TRizol-based method and was quantified with a NanoDrop 2000 spectrophotometer. This clone was recorded only once. Its antigen is currently not known. Per-nucleotide qualities are absent, and no much larger clonotype sits a single base away. From V the trimming removes 1 base and from J it removes 2 bases, while the gene matches leave 6 bases of the junction unaccounted for. The CDR3, cysteine through phenylalanine, is 18 amino acids long. Only CDR3 DNA is held: 54 bases, read in frame from base 1. In the germline V gene, CDR1 corresponds to MGHRA and CDR2 to YSYEKL.

The sequenced sample was ileal tissue. Recombination linked TRBV4-1 to TRBJ2-6, with TRBD1 matching 9 junction bases. The receptor's source is an adult with Crohn's disease. The CDR3 amino acid sequence is: CASSQGTGGAPGANVLTF. The DNA reads TGCGCCAGCAGCCAAGGAACAGGGGGCGCGCCTGGGGCCAACGTCCTGACTTTC.